This entry lists 10 T cell receptor beta chains sequenced from one sample in a study of T cells expressing NK-cell markers. Using the 5' RACE reads, TCRdb records one entry per CDR3 protein without DNA. This repertoire comprises 300,000 or so distinct CDR3 sequences; its ten largest clones make up 3.5% to 5%. Sequences were obtained from blood T cells: a sorted CD56 or NKG2C T cell subset, CD4+ or CD8+ T cells, or bulk PBMC T cells (not recorded which). The source is a woman aged 18 to 75 in good health.

The J gene is TRBJ2-7, the V gene TRBV20-1; the TCRdb D gene call, TRBD1, has no DNA to confirm it. This CDR3 has 15 residues. The germline V gene has CDR1 DFQATT and CDR2 SNEGSKA (reference sequence). This CDR3 is CSAGVPRGGSHEQYF.

The chain recombines TRBV25-1 with TRBJ1-6; as DNA is missing, the TRBD1 call by TCRdb cannot be tested. The CDR3 extends over 15 amino acids. Germline CDR1 reads MGHDK; CDR2 reads SYGVNS. The CDR3 loop reads CASSGRDRYNSPLHF.

The rearrangement uses TRBV6-1 and TRBJ1-3; checking the TCRdb D call of TRBD1 is not possible without DNA. CDR1 MNHNS and CDR2 SASEGT come from the germline V gene. The CDR3 loop spans 12 amino acids. The CDR3 sequence: CASMGGRNTIYF.

The chain links TRBV27 to TRBJ2-1; without DNA, the TCRdb call of TRBD1 cannot be checked. CDR1 and CDR2 (germline): MNHEY, SMNVEV (reference sequence). The CDR3 is 14 residues long. CDR3 residues: CASSLRSPGDEQFF.

The chain combines TRBV20-1 with TRBJ2-1; TCRdb's D call of TRBD2 is untestable without DNA. Germline CDR1 and CDR2: DFQATT and SNEGSKA (reference sequence). The CDR3 sequence is 15 residues long. The CDR3 spells CSARDPRGRANEQFF.

The chain employs TRBV20-1 and TRBJ2-4; lacking DNA, the TRBD1 call made by TCRdb goes unchecked. The CDR3 runs 13 residues. CDR1 and CDR2 from the germline V gene are DFQATT and SNEGSKA (reference sequence). The CDR3 spells CSAPLAPKNIQYF.

This chain links TRBV15 with TRBJ2-2; the D call from TCRdb, TRBD2, cannot be confirmed without DNA. Germline lookup yields CDR1 LNHNV and CDR2 YYDKDF (reference sequence). The CDR3 totals 17 residues. CDR3: CATSRDNAGGRPGELFF.

The gene calls are TRBV20-1 and TRBJ2-5. Germline V gives CDR1 DFQATT, CDR2 SNEGSKA (reference sequence). The CDR3 is 13 residues long. CDR3: CSARVGSSETQYF.

The rearrangement uses TRBV12-3 or TRBV12-4 and TRBJ1-3. The length of the CDR3 is 12 residues. The chain's CDR3 is CASSLIGNTIYF.

The chain carries TRBV6-1 and TRBJ2-3. Germline CDR1 is MNHNS and CDR2 is SASEGT. The CDR3 totals 13 residues. This chain's CDR3 is CASRTVGTDTQYF.